Each of the 30 T cell receptor beta chains below was sequenced from the same sample in a study of T cell responses to AZD1222 COVID-19 vaccine (dated by TCRdb to the early 2020s). The library was made by the immunoSEQ multiplex PCR assay. TCRdb mirrors the immuneACCESS table, restricted to in-frame sequences. Some clones are absent from its copies; in checked studies, under half trace to an unresolved V gene, and the reason for the others is unknown. The sample table contains about 140,000 clones; only one count was recorded for under 95% of them. The leading ten clones occupy around 3% of the sample. The label giving this sample's time point can be read as: baseline before first vaccination. The starting material was peripheral blood, obtained on day 0 of AZD1222 vaccination. The receptor set was obtained from an adult in good health.

The gene calls are TRBV4-3 and TRBJ2-7; D remains ambiguous. The CDR3 consists of 18 residues. The germline gives CDR1 LGHNA, CDR2 YSLEER. Trimming cost V 1 base and J 4 bases, with 23 bases left between them. CDR3 bases: TGCGCCAGCAGCCAAGGAATTTCGGGCGCCAGCTTGGCGTACGAGCAGTACTTC. This encodes CASSQGISGASLAYEQYF.

The J gene is TRBJ1-1, the V gene TRBV10-1, with a tentative D call TRBD1 (6 bases). The ends were cut back, 6 bases at V and 3 bases at J, with 11 bases in the middle. The CDR3 has 13 residues. Germline assignment: CDR1 WNHNN and CDR2 SYGVQD (reference sequence). CDR3 sequence: CASRAGHDTEAFF. CDR3 nucleotides: TGCGCCAGCAGGGCGGGACACGACACTGAAGCTTTCTTT.

The rearrangement joins TRBV20-1 to TRBJ2-7; TRBD2 matches 9 bases. Trimming removed 3 bases from V and 7 bases from J; junction bases left unmatched: 10. Germline V gene sequence: CDR1 DFQATT, CDR2 SNEGSKA (reference sequence). The CDR3 covers 14 residues. The CDR3 protein is CSASRLAGSWEQYF. The CDR3 nucleotides are TGCAGTGCTAGTAGGCTAGCGGGAAGTTGGGAGCAGTACTTC.

CDR3 protein: CASTQHRNTEAFF. The CDR3 DNA follows: TGTGCCAGCACTCAACATCGGAACACTGAAGCTTTCTTT. The V and J genes are TRBV6-4 and TRBJ1-1; D is ambiguous. Trimming removed 7 bases at V and 1 base at J, with 10 bases between. This CDR3 is built from 13 residues. The germline CDR1 and CDR2 sequences are MRHNA and SNTAGT.

This sequence joins TRBV15 and TRBJ1-2, with D hard to call. The germline V gene encodes CDR1 LNHNV and CDR2 YYDKDF (reference sequence). There are 15 residues in the CDR3. The V end was cut by 2 bases, the J end by 2 bases, with 12 bases between. The CDR3 coding sequence is TGTGCCACCAGCAGAAAAGGCTCCCGAAACTATGGCTACACCTTC. It specifies CATSRKGSRNYGYTF.

This clone was found once. CDR3: CASNPGAGRGYTF. The CDR3 DNA sequence: TGTGCCAGCAATCCGGGCGCCGGTCGGGGCTACACCTTC. J is TRBJ1-2 and V is TRBV28; D is ambiguous. Between the trimmed V and J ends, which lost 7 bases and 8 bases, there was a span of 17 bases. CDR3 size: 13 residues. Germline-derived CDR1 and CDR2 are MDHEN and SYDVKM.

The chain recombines TRBV4-2 with TRBJ2-1; possible D gene TRBD2, 5 bases. CDR1 is LGHNA, CDR2 YNFKEQ, per germline. Trimming pared 4 bases from V and 6 bases from J, leaving 13 bases between. The CDR3 is 14 amino acids. CDR3 nucleotides: TGTGCCAGCAGCCGAGGAGGCGACTCCAATGAGCAGTTCTTC. Amino acids: CASSRGGDSNEQFF.

The J gene is TRBJ2-7, the V gene TRBV10-3; D perhaps matches TRBD1 (6 bases). The CDR3 is 14 amino acids. The V gene lost 3 bases and the J gene lost 3 bases, with 12 bases spanning the gap. The germline V gene encodes CDR1 ENHRY and CDR2 SYGVKD. The CDR3 sequence: CAISDVGARYEQYF. CDR3 coding DNA: TGTGCCATCAGTGATGTGGGGGCACGCTACGAGCAGTACTTC.

The chain has TRBV19 and TRBJ2-3; no firm D call. The germline V gene encodes CDR1 LNHDA and CDR2 SQIVND (reference sequence). With 6 bases removed from V and 4 bases from J, the gap between germline ends came to 8 bases. The CDR3 runs 12 residues. The CDR3 nucleotides read TGTGCCAGTAGCCCCGTCGCAGATACGCAGTATTTT. It codes for CASSPVADTQYF.

The chain joins TRBV2 to TRBJ1-1, with 7 bases matching TRBD1. The V segment lost 6 bases and the J segment 0 bases; nucleotides outside the gene matches: 7. CDR3 length equals 15 residues. Germline V gives CDR1 SNHLY, CDR2 FYNNEI. CDR3 bases: TGTGCCAGCAGAAACAGGGGTACCATGAACACTGAAGCTTTCTTT. Amino acid sequence: CASRNRGTMNTEAFF.

The chain employs TRBV19 and TRBJ1-1, with a possible D match to TRBD1 (6 bases). The germline CDR1 and CDR2 sequences are LNHDA and SQIVND (reference sequence). CDR3 length: 13 residues. Trimming stripped 4 bases from V and 1 base from J, with 7 bases between. CDR3 nucleotide sequence: TGTGCCAGTAGTACGACAGGGAACACTGAAGCTTTCTTT. Residues: CASSTTGNTEAFF.

The chain joins TRBV11-1 to TRBJ2-2; TRBD2 matches 9 bases. CDR3 length equals 13 residues. J gave up 11 bases and V 1 base, and 2 bases lay outside the gene matches. Germline V lookup: CDR1 SGHAT, CDR2 FQDESV (reference sequence). The CDR3 loop reads CASSLVTSGELFF. In nucleotides, the CDR3 is TGTGCCAGCAGCTTAGTGACTAGCGGAGAGCTGTTTTTT.

The gene calls are TRBV9 and TRBJ1-3, with 7 bases fitting TRBD1. V dropped 4 bases and J dropped 1; count of bases not matched to a gene: 11. The CDR3 has 17 amino acids. Germline CDR1 and CDR2: SGDLS and YYNGEE. The CDR3 loop reads CASSTQPGGTSGNTIYF. DNA for the CDR3: TGTGCCAGCAGCACCCAACCAGGGGGGACTTCTGGAAACACCATATATTTT.

The chain couples TRBV30 to TRBJ1-1; D possibly corresponds to TRBD1 (6 bases). The CDR3 is 12 amino acids. Trimming took off 5 bases at V and 8 bases at J, with 15 bases between the two ends. Germline CDR1 reads GTSNPN; CDR2 reads SVGIG (reference sequence). CDR3: CAWGDTGREAFF. The CDR3 nucleotides are TGTGCCTGGGGGGACACGGGACGGGAAGCTTTCTTT.

V is TRBV19 and J is TRBJ1-1; D gene unclear. Trimming removed 11 bases at V and 3 bases at J, with 16 bases between. The germline V gene encodes CDR1 LNHDA and CDR2 SQIVND (reference sequence). The CDR3 consists of 13 residues. The CDR3 here is CAVGDRTDTEAFF. The CDR3 nucleotides read TGTGCCGTCGGGGATCGCACTGACACTGAAGCTTTCTTT.

J is TRBJ2-7 and V is TRBV6-5; D is unresolved. CDR1 is MNHEY and CDR2 is SVGAGI in the germline V gene. Trimming removed 0 bases at V and 1 base at J, with 10 bases between. This CDR3 contains 15 residues. CDR3 residues: CASSYSRHSSYEQYF. Written as DNA, the CDR3 is TGTGCCAGCAGTTACTCGAGGCACTCATCCTACGAGCAGTACTTC.

This chain connects TRBV4-2 to TRBJ2-7, with TRBD2 matching 16 bases. The CDR3 covers 16 residues. CDR1 LGHNA and CDR2 YNFKEQ come from the germline V gene. Trimming removed 3 bases from V and 6 bases from J; junction bases left unmatched: 5. The CDR3 loop is CASSQGTSGRAREQYF. CDR3 sequence (DNA): TGTGCCAGCAGCCAGGGGACTAGCGGGAGGGCCCGCGAGCAGTACTTC.

CDR3 coding DNA: TGTGCCAGCAGCCCCCGGGGATCGAACACCGGGGAGCTGTTTTTT. It codes for CASSPRGSNTGELFF. V and J are TRBV7-2 and TRBJ2-2; D possibly corresponds to TRBD2 (5 bases). V lost 5 bases and J 0 bases, leaving 10 bases between the germline ends. Germline loops: CDR1 SGHTA, CDR2 FQGNSA. This CDR3 is built from 15 residues.

The chain carries TRBV18 and TRBJ2-3; D is ambiguous. CDR1 and CDR2 (germline): KGHSH, LQKENI. Trimming removed 4 bases from V and 4 bases from J, with 12 bases in between. There are 14 residues in the CDR3. The DNA of the CDR3 is TGTGCCAGCTCACGGATAGACCCGCCAGATACGCAGTATTTT. The encoded protein is CASSRIDPPDTQYF.

The V call is TRBV9, the J call TRBJ2-2; perhaps TRBD1 as D (5 bases). Germline CDR1 reads SGDLS; CDR2 reads YYNGEE. The V and J ends lost 3 bases and 4 bases respectively, with 13 bases between them. The CDR3 totals 15 residues. In DNA form, the CDR3 reads TGTGCCAGCAGCGGACAGATGACCCCCACCGGGGAGCTGTTTTTT. Its translation is CASSGQMTPTGELFF.

V and J are TRBV7-3 and TRBJ2-3; D remains ambiguous. Trimming shortened V by 3 bases and J by 1 base, and 11 bases separated the two germline ends. The CDR3 is 15 residues long. CDR1 is SGHTA, CDR2 FQGTGA, per germline. The DNA of the CDR3 is TGTGCCAGCAGCTTTCTAGGACGAGGCACAGATACGCAGTATTTT. It is translated as CASSFLGRGTDTQYF. Full variable domain (outside the CDR3, taken from reference TRBV7-3 and TRBJ2-3): GAGVSQTPSNKVTEKGKYVELRCDPISGHTALYWYRQSLGQGPEFLIYFQGTGAADDSGLPNDRFFAVRPEGSVSTLKIQRTERGDSAVYLCASSFLGRGTDTQYFGPGTRLTVL.

The chain joins TRBV3-1 (or the pseudogene TRBV3-2) to TRBJ1-2; TRBD1 agrees at 8 bases. The V gene end was trimmed by 3 bases and the J gene end by 7 bases; junction bases not matched to a gene: 7. In germline, CDR1 is LGHDT, CDR2 YNNKEL (reference sequence). The CDR3 extends over 14 amino acids. This CDR3 is CASSQADRGPGYTF. The CDR3 DNA reads TGTGCCAGCAGCCAGGCAGACAGGGGTCCTGGCTACACCTTC.

V and J are TRBV19 and TRBJ2-2; D remains ambiguous. Germline V gives CDR1 LNHDA, CDR2 SQIVND (reference sequence). CDR3 size: 16 residues. V shed 5 bases and J shed 6 bases, with 19 bases lying between them. The CDR3, as DNA: TGTGCCAGTAGTGCCCCAGAGTTTGGTGAGGCCGGGGAGCTGTTTTTT. Its protein product is CASSAPEFGEAGELFF.

This clone showed up just once. V is TRBV20-1 and J is TRBJ1-4, with unresolved D. The CDR3 is 14 residues long. Germline values: CDR1 DFQATT, CDR2 SNEGSKA (reference sequence). V was shortened by 3 bases and J by 0 bases, with 8 bases between the two germline ends. The CDR3 DNA reads as TGCAGTGCTAGTTACATTGCAACTAATGAAAAACTGTTTTTT. It yields the protein CSASYIATNEKLFF.

This clone was counted only a few times. The gene calls are TRBV9 and TRBJ1-5; tentatively, D is TRBD1 (5 bases). The ends were cut back, 3 bases at V and 4 bases at J, with 11 bases in the middle. Germline V gene sequence: CDR1 SGDLS, CDR2 YYNGEE. This CDR3 comprises 14 residues. The CDR3 reads CASSAPGPNQPQHF. The CDR3 bases are TGTGCCAGCAGCGCCCCGGGACCAAATCAGCCCCAGCATTTT. The whole variable domain, filled in from reference TRBV9 and TRBJ1-5, reads DSGVTQTPKHLITATGQRVTLRCSPRSGDLSVYWYQQSLDQGLQFLIQYYNGEERAKGNILERFSAQQFPDLHSELNLSSLELGDSALYFCASSAPGPNQPQHFGDGTRLSIL.

V and J are TRBV5-6 and TRBJ1-1, with TRBD1 as a possible D gene (5 bases). The germline V gene encodes CDR1 SGHDT and CDR2 YYEEEE. CDR3 length equals 16 residues. Deletions cut 0 bases from V and 0 bases from J, with 12 bases between. The CDR3 loop is CASSLAQGLVNTEAFF. CDR3 sequence (DNA): TGTGCCAGCAGCTTGGCCCAGGGCTTAGTGAACACTGAAGCTTTCTTT.

J is TRBJ1-1 and V is TRBV10-3, with D perhaps TRBD1 (6 bases). The V end was cut by 8 bases, the J end by 4 bases, with 14 bases between. This CDR3 contains 13 residues. The germline CDR1 and CDR2 sequences are ENHRY and SYGVKD. The CDR3 sequence is CAIAGGRGTEAFF. The CDR3 coding sequence is TGTGCCATCGCGGGGGGCCGTGGCACTGAAGCTTTCTTT.

V is TRBV25-1 and J is TRBJ2-1, with 13 bases lining up with TRBD2. CDR1 is MGHDK, CDR2 SYGVNS, per germline. Trimming at V came to 3 bases and at J to 4 bases, leaving 0 bases not matched to a gene. This CDR3 is built from 15 residues. The DNA of the CDR3 is TGTGCCAGCAGTGAGGGACTAGCGGGGTACAATGAGCAGTTCTTC. This gives the protein CASSEGLAGYNEQFF.

The rearrangement links TRBV19 to TRBJ2-3; tentatively, D is TRBD2 (6 bases). The CDR3 extends over 16 amino acids. V shed 3 bases and J shed 6 bases, with 19 bases lying between them. CDR1 is LNHDA, CDR2 SQIVND, per germline (reference sequence). CDR3 sequence (DNA): TGTGCCAGTAGTATTTTTAGCGGCGGAGTAATGGATACGCAGTATTTT. Protein product: CASSIFSGGVMDTQYF.

The V gene is TRBV7-8, the J gene TRBJ1-2; no clear D. From germline, CDR1 is SGHVS and CDR2 FQNEAQ. The CDR3 covers 14 residues. Trimming cost V 4 bases and J 8 bases, with 17 bases left between them. CDR3 sequence reads: CASSSPALVGGYTF. CDR3 DNA sequence: TGTGCCAGCAGCTCCCCCGCTCTCGTCGGAGGCTACACCTTC.